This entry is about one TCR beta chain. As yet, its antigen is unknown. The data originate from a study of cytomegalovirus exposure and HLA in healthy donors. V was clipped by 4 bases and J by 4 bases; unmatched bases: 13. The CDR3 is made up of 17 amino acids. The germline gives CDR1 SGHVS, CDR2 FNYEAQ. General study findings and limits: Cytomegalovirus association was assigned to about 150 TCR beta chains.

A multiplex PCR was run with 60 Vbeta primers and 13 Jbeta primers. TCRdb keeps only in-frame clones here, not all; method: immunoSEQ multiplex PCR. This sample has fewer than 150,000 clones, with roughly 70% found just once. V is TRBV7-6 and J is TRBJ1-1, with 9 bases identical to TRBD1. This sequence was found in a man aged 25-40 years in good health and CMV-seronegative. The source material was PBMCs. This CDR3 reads CASSSRRPGQGSTEAFF. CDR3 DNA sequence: TGTGCCAGCAGCTCGCGACGGCCGGGACAGGGTTCCACTGAAGCTTTCTTT.